The rows below give T cell receptor beta chains drawn from one sample of a study of post-analysis software for immune sequencing data. TCRdb analysed the PCR reads with MiXCR anew, one entry per CDR3 protein. The sample has about 820,000 distinct CDR3 sequences; roughly half are singletons. Input material: blood. Every receptor here comes from a girl aged 10 to 17 with multiple sclerosis. The CDR3 runs from the conserved cysteine through the conserved F or W. The D gene is left open where the match is weak. The size entry is marked missing in some rows and otherwise reads once, few, many or a size class.

d_gene,v_gene,j_gene,abundance,CDR3aa,CDR3nt
-,TRBV27,TRBJ1-1,-,CASSLGGKPNTEAFF,TGTGCCAGCAGTTTAGGCGGAAAGCCGAACACTGAAGCTTTCTTT
-,TRBV12-5,TRBJ1-5,-,CASALGTQSNQPQHF,TGTGCTAGTGCCCTGGGGACACAAAGCAATCAGCCCCAGCATTTT
-,TRBV7-6,TRBJ2-7,-,CASSLDQGRNEQYF,TGTGCCAGCAGCTTAGATCAGGGCAGGAACGAGCAGTACTTC
-,TRBV10-3,TRBJ2-3,-,CAISDDYSTDTQYF,TGTGCCATCAGTGACGACTATAGCACAGATACGCAGTATTTT
TRBD1,TRBV7-3,TRBJ1-2,-,CASSLVSGQGYGYTF,TGTGCCAGCAGCTTAGTTTCAGGACAGGGCTATGGCTACACCTTC
TRBD1,TRBV4-1,TRBJ2-1,-,CASSQDGIRDRVEQFF,TGCGCCAGCAGCCAAGATGGTATAAGGGACAGGGTTGAGCAGTTCTTC
-,TRBV28,TRBJ2-7,-,CASRGRHEQYF,TGTGCCAGCAGGGGACGACACGAGCAGTACTTC
TRBD2,TRBV20-1,TRBJ2-7,-,CSARDSGSPYEQYF,TGCAGTGCTAGAGATAGCGGGAGTCCCTACGAGCAGTACTTC
-,TRBV15,TRBJ2-7,few,CATSVPYRAGHYEQYF,TGTGCCACCAGCGTACCTTACAGGGCCGGGCACTACGAGCAGTACTTC
TRBD2,TRBV27,TRBJ2-7,-,CASSLAGRGDYEQYF,TGTGCCAGCAGTCTCGCTGGTCGGGGGGACTACGAGCAGTACTTC
-,TRBV5-5,TRBJ1-4,few,CASSLERASYEKLFF,TGTGCCAGCAGCTTGGAGAGGGCATCTTATGAAAAACTGTTTTTT
-,TRBV20-1,TRBJ2-7,once,CSAIRVWGKNNEQYF,TGCAGTGCTATTAGGGTATGGGGGAAAAACAATGAGCAGTACTTC
-,TRBV7-3,TRBJ2-3,-,CASSLKGWGAPDTQYF,TGTGCCAGCAGCTTAAAGGGTTGGGGGGCCCCAGATACGCAGTATTTT
TRBD1,TRBV7-9,TRBJ2-7,once,CASSKSAPQGAYEQYF,TGTGCCAGCAGCAAAAGCGCCCCGCAGGGGGCCTACGAGCAGTACTTC
TRBD2,TRBV7-7,TRBJ2-3,few,CASSLGGPRTDTQYF,TGTGCTAGCAGCTTGGGAGGGCCTCGCACAGATACGCAGTATTTT
-,TRBV4-1,TRBJ2-7,-,CASSQEGLSHEQYF,TGCGCCAGCAGCCAAGAAGGTCTCAGTCACGAGCAGTACTTC
TRBD2,TRBV29-1,TRBJ2-5,-,CSVGRLAGEGPYGQYF,TGCAGCGTTGGGAGACTAGCGGGAGAGGGACCGTACGGGCAGTACTTC
-,TRBV7-3,TRBJ2-3,-,CASSANTDTQYF,TGTGCCAGCAGCGCCAACACAGATACGCAGTATTTT
-,TRBV7-3,TRBJ2-1,few,CASSGTSLEQFF,TGTGCCAGCAGCGGTACTAGTTTGGAGCAGTTCTTC
-,TRBV12-3/TRBV12-4,TRBJ1-1,-,CASRPVNQNTEAFF,TGTGCCAGCAGACCCGTGAACCAAAACACTGAAGCTTTCTTT
-,TRBV7-3,TRBJ2-6,few,CASSSPRGVSPSSGANVLTF,TGTGCCAGCAGCTCCCCCCGTGGAGTCTCTCCCTCCTCTGGGGCCAACGTCCTGACTTTC
-,TRBV20-1,TRBJ2-7,few,CSARDHALASYEQYF,TGCAGTGCTAGAGATCATGCACTAGCCTCCTACGAGCAGTACTTC
TRBD1,TRBV15,TRBJ2-7,-,CATSRGEQGAYEQYF,TGTGCCACCAGCAGAGGTGAACAGGGGGCCTACGAGCAGTACTTC
TRBD2,TRBV11-3,TRBJ2-7,-,CASSPRDLAGGFYEQYF,TGTGCCAGCAGCCCTCGGGACCTAGCGGGAGGTTTCTACGAGCAGTACTTC
-,TRBV7-8,TRBJ2-3,-,CASSQFDLPLLTDTQYF,TGTGCCAGCAGCCAATTTGACCTCCCGCTCCTCACAGATACGCAGTATTTT
-,TRBV5-1,TRBJ1-1,-,CASSSSPGATEAFF,TGCGCCAGCAGCTCGTCCCCGGGTGCCACTGAAGCTTTCTTT
TRBD1,TRBV20-1,TRBJ1-4,-,CSAGRGREKLFF,TGCAGTGCGGGCAGGGGGCGTGAAAAACTGTTTTTT
TRBD1,TRBV5-1,TRBJ1-4,-,CASSLGTGTGLFF,TGCGCCAGCAGCTTGGGGACAGGGACGGGACTGTTTTTT
-,TRBV20-1,TRBJ1-2,-,CSASLPGRNYGYTF,TGCAGTGCTAGCCTCCCGGGACGGAACTATGGCTACACCTTC
-,TRBV6-2/TRBV6-3,TRBJ2-3,-,CASRGLVRTDTQYF,TGTGCCAGCAGGGGTCTAGTTAGAACAGATACGCAGTATTTT
-,TRBV20-1,TRBJ2-3,-,CSAAKTTDTQYF,TGCAGTGCGGCTAAGACAACCGATACGCAGTATTTT
TRBD1,TRBV7-9,TRBJ1-1,few,CASSLDRATEAFF,TGTGCCAGCAGCTTGGACAGGGCCACTGAAGCTTTCTTT
TRBD2,TRBV7-3,TRBJ2-7,-,CASSPGASGRDDEQYF,TGTGCCAGCAGCCCGGGTGCTAGCGGGAGGGATGACGAGCAGTACTTC
TRBD2,TRBV20-1,TRBJ2-1,-,CSARTSVSSYNEQFF,TGCAGTGCTAGAACTAGCGTAAGCTCCTACAATGAGCAGTTCTTC
-,TRBV20-1,TRBJ2-1,-,CSAGRGVQFF,TGCAGTGCGGGAAGGGGGGTACAGTTCTTC
-,TRBV7-9,TRBJ2-7,-,CASSSGRTYEQYF,TGTGCCAGCAGCTCAGGACGGACCTACGAGCAGTACTTC
TRBD2,TRBV7-9,TRBJ2-1,-,CASSLARLAGGSEQFF,TGTGCCAGCAGCTTAGCGAGGCTAGCGGGAGGGAGTGAGCAGTTCTTC
TRBD2,TRBV28,TRBJ2-5,-,CASRLRGGGTQYF,TGTGCCAGCAGACTTCGGGGGGGAGGGACCCAGTACTTC